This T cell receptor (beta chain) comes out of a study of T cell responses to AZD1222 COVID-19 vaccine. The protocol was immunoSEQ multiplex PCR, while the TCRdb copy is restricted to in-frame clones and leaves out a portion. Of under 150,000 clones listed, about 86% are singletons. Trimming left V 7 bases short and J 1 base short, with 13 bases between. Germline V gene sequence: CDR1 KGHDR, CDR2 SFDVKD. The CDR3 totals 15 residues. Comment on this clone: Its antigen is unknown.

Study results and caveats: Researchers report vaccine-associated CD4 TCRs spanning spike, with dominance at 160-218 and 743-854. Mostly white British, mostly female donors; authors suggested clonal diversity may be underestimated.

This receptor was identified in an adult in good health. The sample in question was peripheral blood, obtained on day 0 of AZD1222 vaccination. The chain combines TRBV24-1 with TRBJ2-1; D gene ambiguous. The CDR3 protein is CATSRASTSYNEQFF. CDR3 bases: TGTGCCACCAGCCGGGCCTCGACTTCCTACAATGAGCAGTTCTTC.